This is a list of T cell receptor beta chains from one sample in a study of long-term antiretroviral therapy in people with HIV. Using immunoSEQ multiplex PCR, the repertoire was profiled, and TCRdb retains in-frame clones only, with some absent. The data contain 35,000 to 45,000 clones, 75% to 90% of them singletons. Sequenced here: unsorted PBMCs, sampled 2.2 years after starting antiretroviral therapy. All receptors come from a man aged 18 to 30 with HIV. Both conserved end residues are part of each CDR3. D genes are given only for firm matches. A row's size may be missing; if present it is once, few, many or a size class.

TGTGCCAGCAGCTTAGTAGGGGAAGGTCAGCCCCAGCATTTT	CASSLVGEGQPQHF	NA	few	TRBJ1-5	TRBV7-9
TGTGCCAGCAGTCCGAGGACAGAGGAATACACAGATACGCAGTATTTT	CASSPRTEEYTDTQYF	NA	NA	TRBJ2-3	TRBV27
TGTGCCAGCAGCTTTTCACAGGGGCCCTACGAGCAGTACTTC	CASSFSQGPYEQYF	TRBD1	NA	TRBJ2-7	TRBV11-1
TGTGCTAGTGCTCTGGGCGACACAGATACGCAGTATTTT	CASALGDTDTQYF	NA	NA	TRBJ2-3	TRBV12-5
TGTGCCAGCAGCATCGGACAGCTCACCCCCTGGAACACCTTC	CASSIGQLTPWNTF	NA	NA	TRBJ1-2	TRBV5-5
TGCGCCAGCAGCCAAGAACAGGGCGGGGAGCTGTTTTTT	CASSQEQGGELFF	NA	NA	TRBJ2-2	TRBV4-3
TGCGCCAGCAGCCAACTGGGCGGAGGTGCAGATACGCAGTATTTT	CASSQLGGGADTQYF	NA	NA	TRBJ2-3	TRBV4-1
TGTGCCAGCAGCGCCCCTCCGGGTCGGCTCTTCACAGATACGCAGTATTTT	CASSAPPGRLFTDTQYF	NA	NA	TRBJ2-3	TRBV13
TGTGCCAGCAGCTTGCGCAGGGAGGACACCATATATTTT	CASSLRREDTIYF	NA	once	TRBJ1-3	TRBV7-3
TGTGCCAGCACCCTGATGGACAGGGGGCTATACGAGCAGTACTTC	CASTLMDRGLYEQYF	TRBD1	NA	TRBJ2-7	TRBV6-1
TGCGCCAGCAGCCAACTTCACTCTAACTATGGCTACACCTTC	CASSQLHSNYGYTF	NA	NA	TRBJ1-2	TRBV4-1
TGTGCCAGCAGTGAGTGGACAGCGATTAATTCACCCCTCCACTTT	CASSEWTAINSPLHF	NA	NA	TRBJ1-6	TRBV6-1
TGCAGCGTTGCCCCCGGGACTAGCGGGGGGTCGTGGAACACCGGGGAGCTGTTTTTT	CSVAPGTSGGSWNTGELFF	TRBD2	NA	TRBJ2-2	TRBV29-1
TGTGCCAGCAGTCCGACAGGGAGGTTCACTGAAGCTTTCTTT	CASSPTGRFTEAFF	TRBD1	NA	TRBJ1-1	TRBV6-5
TGCGCCAGCAGCCAAGAAGCAGGGGGTTCACCCCTCCACTTT	CASSQEAGGSPLHF	TRBD1	few	TRBJ1-6	TRBV4-1
TGTGCCAGCAGCCCCGGACAGGGTTTTCCGGGTGAAAAACTGTTTTTT	CASSPGQGFPGEKLFF	TRBD1	NA	TRBJ1-4	TRBV7-2
TGTGCCAGCAGCTTCTCTCAGGGCCCCGGGGAGCTGTTTTTT	CASSFSQGPGELFF	NA	NA	TRBJ2-2	TRBV7-9
TGTGCCTGGAGTAAGGGCGGGGGGGAGCTGTTTTTT	CAWSKGGGELFF	NA	NA	TRBJ2-2	TRBV30
TGTGCCAGCTCACCAAAGGTGATGGGCGCTGAAGCTTTCTTT	CASSPKVMGAEAFF	NA	NA	TRBJ1-1	TRBV18
TGTGCCAGCAGTTACTCAGGCCTAGCGGGATCCAGGTATTTT	CASSYSGLAGSRYF	TRBD2	NA	TRBJ2-3	TRBV6-5
TGTGCCAGTACCCATTCTAGCGGATCAGATACGCAGTATTTT	CASTHSSGSDTQYF	TRBD2	NA	TRBJ2-3	TRBV19
TGTGCCAGTAGTACCCCCCGCAGGGGGTTTGCTAACTATGGCTACACCTTC	CASSTPRRGFANYGYTF	TRBD1	NA	TRBJ1-2	TRBV19
TGTGCCAGCAGCTTAGGAGGGACAGGGAGCTTTCATGGCTACACCTTC	CASSLGGTGSFHGYTF	TRBD1	NA	TRBJ1-2	TRBV7-2
TGTGCCAGCAGCTTGTATCAGACAGGTAGTAACGGCTACACCTTC	CASSLYQTGSNGYTF	NA	once	TRBJ1-2	TRBV5-8
TGTGCCAGCAGCCCACAGGGACAGGTGGGTTCACCCCTCCACTTT	CASSPQGQVGSPLHF	TRBD1	NA	TRBJ1-6	TRBV9
TGCGCCAGCAGCTCACAGGGTAATGAAAAACTGTTTTTT	CASSSQGNEKLFF	NA	NA	TRBJ1-4	TRBV5-1
TGCAGCGCAAGGGGGGAAACCTACGAGCAGTACTTC	CSARGETYEQYF	NA	once	TRBJ2-7	TRBV29-1
TGTGCCTCCACGTCCGGGGCTTACTATGGCTACACCTTC	CASTSGAYYGYTF	NA	NA	TRBJ1-2	TRBV30